The 15 T cell receptor beta chains given below trace back to one sample, sequenced in a study of cytomegalovirus exposure and HLA in healthy donors. The PCR ran on 60 Vbeta and 13 Jbeta primers. Clones were read by immunoSEQ multiplex PCR, and TCRdb kept only the in-frame ones, dropping some. The profile covers approximately 170,000 clones, with more than 80% appearing a single time and approximately 2.4% taken by the ten largest. Sequenced material: PBMCs. The receptors were gathered from a male donor in good health and CMV-seronegative.

The sample holds a few counts of this clone. The CDR3 region is CASSMSDRLNTEAFF. Here the CDR3 DNA reads TGTGCCAGTAGTATGTCGGACAGGCTGAACACTGAAGCTTTCTTT. The chain has TRBV19 and TRBJ1-1, with 7 bases identical to TRBD1. Germline V gene lookup returns CDR1 LNHDA and CDR2 SQIVND (reference sequence). The junction had 4 bases not matched to a gene; V was cut back by 3 bases and J by 0 bases. This CDR3 has 15 amino acids.

The chain couples TRBV5-4 to TRBJ2-5, with 11 bases lining up with TRBD2. This CDR3 is built from 16 residues. After removal of 4 bases from V and 1 base from J, the junction contained 6 bases not matched to a gene. CDR1 is SGHNT and CDR2 is YYREEE in the germline V gene (reference sequence). Here the CDR3 DNA reads TGTGCCAGCAGCCGGTCTAGCGGGGGGCCCCAAGAGACCCAGTACTTC. Amino acid sequence: CASSRSSGGPQETQYF.

The chain employs TRBV5-4 and TRBJ1-1; the match to TRBD1 covers 9 bases. Losses at the gene ends were 3 bases for V and 4 bases for J; bases not matched to a gene: 4. Germline values: CDR1 SGHNT, CDR2 YYREEE (reference sequence). The CDR3 spans 14 residues. In DNA form, the CDR3 reads TGTGCCAGCAGCTCGGGACAGGGCCCCACTGAAGCTTTCTTT. Protein: CASSSGQGPTEAFF.

J is TRBJ2-1 and V is TRBV19; 14 bases are shared with TRBD2. This CDR3 is 17 amino acids long. The ends lost 6 bases at V and 8 bases at J; junction bases unmatched: 12. Germline V CDR1 and CDR2: LNHDA, SQIVND (reference sequence). The CDR3 DNA follows: TGTGCCAGTAGCGGGACTAGCGGGAGTAGGGTGAGCTATGAGCAGTTCTTC. Protein: CASSGTSGSRVSYEQFF.

The genes are TRBV27 and TRBJ1-2; the match to TRBD1 covers 8 bases. Germline CDR1 reads MNHEY; CDR2 reads SMNVEV (reference sequence). V dropped 6 bases and J dropped 7; count of bases not matched to a gene: 10. There are 14 residues in the CDR3. CDR3 in DNA: TGTGCCAGCAGCCTAACAGGGGGACGGCTTGGCTACACCTTC. Amino acid sequence: CASSLTGGRLGYTF.

The gene calls are TRBV28 and TRBJ1-2, with a weak D call TRBD1 (6 bases). The V gene's germline CDR1 is MDHEN and CDR2 SYDVKM. Trimming stripped 6 bases from V and 0 bases from J, with 14 bases between. CDR3 length: 15 amino acids. The CDR3 loop reads CASSRRQEANYGYTF. Written as DNA, the CDR3 is TGTGCCAGCAGCCGACGACAGGAGGCTAACTATGGCTACACCTTC.

V and J are TRBV9 and TRBJ2-7, with D possibly matching TRBD1 (8 bases). The ends were cut back, 3 bases at V and 2 bases at J, with 12 bases in the middle. Germline V gene data show CDR1 as SGDLS and CDR2 as YYNGEE. The CDR3 contains 14 residues. The CDR3 coding sequence is TGTGCCAGCAGCGGGACAGGGACTACCTACGAGCAGTACTTC. Translating gives CASSGTGTTYEQYF.

The chain couples TRBV6-5 to TRBJ1-2, with 10 bases identical to TRBD1. V gave up 4 bases and J gave up 5 bases; unmatched junction bases: 7. Germline values: CDR1 MNHEY, CDR2 SVGAGI. The CDR3 runs to 15 residues. CDR3 in DNA: TGTGCCAGCAGTTCCGGGGACAGGGGAGAGTATGGCTACACCTTC. Translated: CASSSGDRGEYGYTF.

This rearrangement joins TRBV28 to TRBJ2-7, with 9 bases aligning to TRBD1. Germline V lookup: CDR1 MDHEN, CDR2 SYDVKM. The junction had 6 bases not matched to a gene; V was cut back by 5 bases and J by 4 bases. The CDR3 has 14 amino acids. The CDR3 loop reads CASSEQGATYEQYF. CDR3 DNA sequence: TGTGCCAGCAGTGAACAGGGGGCAACGTACGAGCAGTACTTC.

The V call is TRBV5-5, the J call TRBJ2-1, with 12 bases aligning to TRBD2. CDR3 length: 18 residues. Trimming at V came to 4 bases and at J to 1 base, leaving 9 bases not matched to a gene. Per the germline V gene, CDR1 is SGHKS and CDR2 is YYEKEE (reference sequence). The CDR3 sequence: CASSRGASGGASYNEQFF. Here the CDR3 DNA reads TGTGCCAGCAGCCGGGGGGCTAGCGGGGGGGCGTCCTACAATGAGCAGTTCTTC. The full variable domain, its missing parts supplied by reference TRBV5-5 and TRBJ2-1, is DAGVTQSPTHLIKTRGQQVTLRCSPISGHKSVSWYQQVLGQGPQFIFQYYEKEERGRGNFPDRFSARQFPNYSSELNVNALLLGDSALYLCASSRGASGGASYNEQFFGPGTRLTVL.

The chain employs TRBV5-1 and TRBJ2-5, with D unclear. CDR1 is SGHRS and CDR2 is YFSETQ in the germline V gene. The CDR3 is made up of 13 amino acids. Trimming took off 4 bases at V and 4 bases at J, with 11 bases between the two ends. The CDR3 coding sequence is TGCGCCAGCAGCGCCACAAGTGCAGAGACCCAGTACTTC. The encoded protein is CASSATSAETQYF.

The chain employs TRBV7-3 and TRBJ2-1; D is unresolved. The CDR3 contains 12 residues. V dropped 2 bases and J dropped 6 bases, with 5 bases sitting between them. From germline, CDR1 is SGHTA and CDR2 FQGTGA. The CDR3 coding sequence is TGTGCCAGCAGCTTAGATAGCAATGAGCAGTTCTTC. Its protein product is CASSLDSNEQFF.

This clone occurred a few times. This rearrangement joins TRBV10-3 to TRBJ1-1; 9 nucleotides agree with TRBD1. After removal of 8 bases from V and 7 bases from J, the junction contained 8 bases not matched to a gene. Germline CDR1 and CDR2: ENHRY and SYGVKD. There are 13 residues in the CDR3. This CDR3 reads CAIGGQGRNEAFF. The CDR3 DNA is TGTGCCATCGGGGGACAGGGCAGGAATGAAGCTTTCTTT.

This chain links TRBV5-1 with TRBJ2-3; TRBD2 matches at 11 bases. The V gene end was trimmed by 1 base and the J gene end by 3 bases; junction bases not matched to a gene: 4. The CDR3 extends over 16 amino acids. Germline V CDR1 and CDR2: SGHRS, YFSETQ. The CDR3: CASSLRGTSGTDTQYF. The CDR3 DNA follows: TGCGCCAGCAGCTTGAGGGGGACTAGCGGAACAGATACGCAGTATTTT.

Worth noting for this clone: The junction departs from germline at one end; a sequencing error may be responsible. The chain carries TRBV2 and TRBJ2-2; 10 nucleotides agree with TRBD1. Germline loops: CDR1 SNHLY, CDR2 FYNNEI. The CDR3 consists of 12 residues. The CDR3 protein is CASSLGQGGLFF. The CDR3 bases are TGTGCCAGCAGCCTAGGACAGGGGGGGCTGTTTTTT.